What follows are 16 T cell receptor beta chains derived from one specimen sequenced in a study of CD8 T cells in Susac syndrome. Random hexamers were used to reverse transcribe roughly 0.45 to 1 ug of RNA. From the immunoSEQ multiplex PCR reads, TCRdb called clonotypes with MiXCR, one entry per CDR3 protein. The sample yields about 140,000 distinct CDR3 sequences, 95% seen once. The sample taken for sequencing was CD8+ T cells from PBMCs. All receptors derive from a human donor with Susac syndrome.

This chain joins TRBV29-1 and TRBJ1-1; the match to TRBD1 covers 8 bases. V shed 6 bases, J shed 3 bases, and the junction held 9 bases outside the gene matches. Germline V lookup: CDR1 SQVTM, CDR2 ANQGSEA. CDR3 size: 14 residues. As DNA, the CDR3 is TGCAGCGTAAGGACAGGGTATTCATACACTGAAGCTTTCTTT. It is translated as CSVRTGYSYTEAFF.

The chain employs TRBV5-4 and TRBJ2-2, with 8 bases identical to TRBD2. Germline CDR1 and CDR2: SGHNT and YYREEE (reference sequence). V was clipped by 4 bases and J by 0 bases; unmatched bases: 5. The CDR3 contains 16 residues. The CDR3 spells CASSGTSGSNTGELFF. The CDR3 DNA sequence: TGTGCCAGCAGCGGTACTAGCGGATCGAACACCGGGGAGCTGTTTTTT.

The chain couples TRBV27 to TRBJ2-7; 8 bases align to TRBD2. CDR3 length: 14 residues. Germline trimming cut 7 bases from V and 2 bases from J; bases unmatched to any gene: 7. Germline-derived CDR1 and CDR2 are MNHEY and SMNVEV (reference sequence). CDR3 in amino acids: CASMTGGPPYEQYF. The CDR3 DNA reads as TGTGCCAGCATGACGGGAGGGCCTCCCTACGAGCAGTACTTC.

The chain uses TRBV7-9 and TRBJ2-2; 8 bases line up with TRBD1. With 6 bases clipped from V and 0 bases from J, the junction kept 6 bases outside the gene matches. This CDR3 comprises 16 residues. Germline loops: CDR1 SEHNR, CDR2 FQNEAQ (reference sequence). The CDR3 loop reads CASSSLQGANTGELFF. The CDR3 nucleotides are TGTGCCAGCAGTTCCTTACAGGGGGCGAACACCGGGGAGCTGTTTTTT.

The CDR3 here is CASSQEGITVPNYGYTF. CDR3 sequence (DNA): TGCGCCAGCAGCCAAGAAGGGATCACAGTGCCTAACTATGGCTACACCTTC. J is TRBJ1-2 and V is TRBV4-1; D gene ambiguous. CDR1 and CDR2 from the germline V gene are MGHRA and YSYEKL. The V end was cut by 0 bases, the J end by 0 bases, with 14 bases between. CDR3 length equals 17 residues.

The gene calls are TRBV9 and TRBJ2-1, with 9 bases that match TRBD1. J was trimmed by 5 bases and V by 3 bases; bases with no gene match: 6. CDR1 is SGDLS and CDR2 is YYNGEE in the germline V gene. CDR3 length equals 15 residues. The CDR3: CASSAPGTGNNEQFF. CDR3 nucleotides: TGTGCCAGCAGCGCCCCCGGGACAGGGAACAATGAGCAGTTCTTC.

This clonotype has a handful of counts. The gene calls are TRBV13 and TRBJ2-1, with no clear D. V shed 0 bases and J shed 7 bases, with 4 bases lying between them. The CDR3 contains 12 residues. Germline values: CDR1 PRHDT, CDR2 FYEKMQ (reference sequence). The CDR3 DNA reads TGTGCCAGCAGCTTAGGACGTAATGAGCAGTTCTTC. Translation gives CASSLGRNEQFF.

The chain combines TRBV11-3 with TRBJ2-1, with TRBD2 matching over 14 bases. The germline gives CDR1 SGHNT, CDR2 YENEEA. The CDR3 consists of 17 residues. The V segment lost 4 bases and the J segment 8 bases; nucleotides outside the gene matches: 10. The CDR3 reads CASSSSPGLAGEDEQFF. The DNA of the CDR3 is TGTGCCAGCAGCTCCTCCCCGGGACTAGCGGGAGAGGATGAGCAGTTCTTC.

This chain links TRBV19 with TRBJ2-3; D is uncertain. V was clipped by 8 bases and J by 0 bases, with 6 bases between them. In germline, CDR1 is LNHDA, CDR2 SQIVND (reference sequence). The CDR3 is 12 residues long. CDR3: CASGMSTDTQYF. CDR3 nucleotides: TGTGCCAGTGGAATGAGCACAGATACGCAGTATTTT.

This chain connects TRBV14 to TRBJ1-2; D perhaps matches TRBD1 (6 bases). This CDR3 comprises 12 residues. The V gene's germline CDR1 is SGHDN and CDR2 FVKESK. The V end lost 3 bases, the J end lost 8 bases, and 10 bases lay between the germline ends. The DNA of the CDR3 is TGTGCCAGCAGCCATCCAGGACAGGGCTACACCTTC. Translation: CASSHPGQGYTF.

This chain joins TRBV15 and TRBJ1-1; D is unresolved. The ends were cut back, 5 bases at V and 4 bases at J, with 14 bases in the middle. This CDR3 is 14 amino acids long. In germline, CDR1 is LNHNV, CDR2 YYDKDF (reference sequence). CDR3 loop: CATSPSVLGTEAFF. The CDR3, as DNA: TGTGCCACCAGCCCGAGCGTGCTCGGCACTGAAGCTTTCTTT.

In this sample, this clonotype turned up a few times. The V gene is TRBV7-3, the J gene TRBJ1-1; D might be TRBD1 (5 bases). With 6 bases removed from V and 2 bases from J, the gap between germline ends came to 10 bases. The CDR3 consists of 13 residues. From germline, CDR1 is SGHTA and CDR2 FQGTGA. DNA of the CDR3: TGTGCCAGCAGAGGTGGGGGAAACACTGAAGCTTTCTTT. This sequence encodes CASRGGGNTEAFF.

This clonotype was observed a single time. The chain uses TRBV19 and TRBJ1-1; D might be TRBD1 (5 bases). Trimming removed 5 bases at V and 5 bases at J, with 15 bases between. From germline, CDR1 is LNHDA and CDR2 SQIVND (reference sequence). The CDR3 runs 14 residues. The CDR3 sequence: CASSSREGGTEAFF. The DNA of the CDR3 is TGTGCCAGTAGTTCCAGGGAAGGAGGGACTGAAGCTTTCTTT. The full variable domain, rest sourced from reference TRBV19 and TRBJ1-1, is DGGITQSPKYLFRKEGQNVTLSCEQNLNHDAMYWYRQDPGQGLRLIYYSQIVNDFQKGDIAEGYSVSREKKESFPLTVTSAQKNPTAFYLCASSSREGGTEAFFGQGTRLTVV.

This sequence joins TRBV29-1 and TRBJ2-1; D may be TRBD2 (5 bases). Trimming removed 3 bases from V and 8 bases from J, with 14 bases in between. This CDR3 contains 13 residues. Germline lookup yields CDR1 SQVTM and CDR2 ANQGSEA. The CDR3 bases are TGCAGCGTTGATCGAGGGTCCGGCGATGAGCAGTTCTTC. Residues: CSVDRGSGDEQFF.

This chain connects TRBV30 to TRBJ2-1, with 10 nucleotides matching TRBD1. The CDR3 loop spans 15 amino acids. The germline CDR1 and CDR2 sequences are GTSNPN and SVGIG (reference sequence). V trimming: 4 bases; J trimming: 6 bases; junction bases outside the gene matches: 9. For the CDR3, the DNA is TGTGCCTGGACTACCGGGACAGGGGACGCCAATGAGCAGTTCTTC. Translating gives CAWTTGTGDANEQFF.

This sequence joins TRBV27 and TRBJ2-7; D might be TRBD1 (5 bases). Germline values: CDR1 MNHEY, CDR2 SMNVEV (reference sequence). The CDR3 has 11 amino acids. V gave up 6 bases and J gave up 6 bases, with 9 bases separating them. CDR3: CASRDNFEQYF. The CDR3 nucleotides are TGTGCCAGCAGGGACAATTTCGAGCAGTACTTC.